Listed here are 14 T cell receptor beta chains from one sample, sequenced in a study of tumor and adjacent non-tumor tissue in lung cancer. No cell sorting was done before RNA was extracted from the tissue. TCRbeta libraries were built with three rounds of nested PCR, modified from ARM-PCR. TCRdb redid the calling of the multiplex PCR reads with MiXCR, one entry per CDR3 protein. The profile shows 120,000 or so distinct CDR3 sequences, about 87% of them singletons. The specimen was lung tumor tissue. These receptors all stem from a man in his 70s with non-small cell lung cancer.

This clonotype was recorded at least ten times. The CDR3 DNA reads as TGTGCCAGCAGCCCGGCAGGTTTAAGTGAGACCCAGTACTTC. It yields the protein CASSPAGLSETQYF. The chain joins TRBV25-1 to TRBJ2-5; D remains ambiguous. The V gene's germline CDR1 is MGHDK and CDR2 SYGVNS. CDR3 length equals 14 residues. Trimming shortened V by 6 bases and J by 5 bases, and 16 bases separated the two germline ends.

This clonotype was detected only a few times. Since a much larger clone is just one base distant, this may be a read error. The CDR3 bases are TGTGCAGGGGACGACACTGAAGCTCTCTTT. Amino acid sequence: CAGDDTEALF. The chain links TRBV30 to TRBJ1-1; D is possibly TRBD1 (5 bases). The germline V gene encodes CDR1 GTSNPN and CDR2 SVGIG (reference sequence). The CDR3 has 10 amino acids.

V and J are TRBV5-6 and TRBJ2-1, with TRBD1 matching over 8 bases. Germline CDR1 is SGHDT and CDR2 is YYEEEE. The CDR3 is 16 amino acids. After removal of 0 bases from V and 16 bases from J, the junction contained 18 bases not matched to a gene. This CDR3 is CASSLDRGETYNEEFF. The CDR3 DNA follows: TGTGCCAGCAGCTTGGACAGGGGGGAAACCTACAATGAGGAATTCTTC.

A note on this clonotype: At one end, the junction sequence differs from germline, possibly due to a read error. This rearrangement joins TRBV6-1 to TRBJ1-6; TRBD1 agrees at 7 bases. The CDR3 runs to 13 residues. Germline V gene data show CDR1 as MNHNS and CDR2 as SASEGT. The CDR3 loop is CAIRGQANSALHF. The CDR3 bases are TGTGCCATCCGTGGACAGGCGAATTCAGCCCTCCACTTT.

CDR3 sequence: CAINERQGAYEQYF. The CDR3 DNA reads as TGTGCCATCAACGAAAGGCAGGGGGCGTACGAACAATACTTC. The J gene is TRBJ2-7, the V gene TRBV10-3; 8 bases align to TRBD1. The junction had 18 bases not matched to a gene; V was cut back by 7 bases and J by 13 bases. The CDR3 extends over 14 amino acids. Germline V gene data show CDR1 as ENHRY and CDR2 as SYGVKD.

Only one count was recorded for this clonotype. An end of the junction differs from the germline gene, which may be a read error. This chain joins TRBV6-5 and TRBJ1-4; weak D call: TRBD1 (5 bases). The V gene's germline CDR1 is MNHEY and CDR2 SVGAGI. The CDR3 has 15 residues. The CDR3 is CASRFGHGRGEKLYF. Written as DNA, the CDR3 is TGTGCCAGCAGATTTGGACATGGGAGAGGTGAAAAACTGTATTTT.

This clonotype was counted a single time. Germline and junction disagree at one end, which may indicate a read error. The V call is TRBV29-1, the J call TRBJ1-1; D is ambiguous. CDR3 size: 13 residues. CDR1 is SQVTM, CDR2 ANQGSEA, per germline. The CDR3 DNA is TGCAGCGTTGAATATGGGGTAACCTTAGTCGCTTCCTTT. Translating it yields CSVEYGVTLVASF.

CDR3 DNA sequence: TGTGCCAGCAGTTACCCGATGACAATAGGCCATCAGAATACGCAGTATTTT. It specifies CASSYPMTIGHQNTQYF. The chain recombines TRBV6-2 or TRBV6-3 with TRBJ2-3; no firm D call. Per germline, CDR1 MNHEY and CDR2 SVGEGT. V was shortened by 2 bases and J by 7 bases, with 22 bases between the two germline ends. The CDR3 is 17 amino acids.

The genes are TRBV5-5 and TRBJ1-4, with D unresolved. The V and J ends lost 3 bases and 11 bases respectively, with 17 bases between them. Germline V gene sequence: CDR1 SGHKS, CDR2 YYEKEE (reference sequence). This CDR3 has 14 residues. CDR3 in amino acids: CASSSLRDNYKLFF. In nucleotides, the CDR3 is TGTGCCAGCAGCTCTCTGCGGGATAATTATAAACTGTTTTTT.

Concerning this clonotype itself: The junction and the germline gene differ at one end; a read error may be behind it. This chain joins TRBV5-1 and TRBJ2-1; the match to TRBD2 covers 8 bases. The CDR3 loop spans 13 amino acids. In germline, CDR1 is SGHRS, CDR2 YFSETQ. The CDR3 region is CANTTSGNNEQLF. The CDR3 coding sequence is TGCGCCAACACTACTAGCGGTAACAATGAGCAGCTCTTC.

On this clonotype itself: The germline gene is not matched at one end of the junction; a read error may be the cause. This chain links TRBV2 with TRBJ2-3, with 10 bases matching TRBD2. The germline CDR1 and CDR2 sequences are SNHLY and FYNNEI. CDR3 size: 15 residues. The CDR3 loop reads CANRLAGASTDMQYF. CDR3 bases: TGTGCCAACAGGCTAGCGGGAGCTTCCACGGATATGCAGTATTTT.

Notes on this clonotype: One junction end disagrees with the germline gene, perhaps due to a read error. The chain joins TRBV6-5 to TRBJ1-1; D remains ambiguous. The CDR3 length is 14 residues. CDR1 is MNHEY and CDR2 is SVGAGI in the germline V gene. CDR3 nucleotide sequence: TGTGTCAGCAGTTACTCCTGGGGAAGCACTGAAGCTTTCTTC. Amino acid sequence: CVSSYSWGSTEAFF.

A few counts support this clonotype. V gene TRBV28 combines with J gene TRBJ2-3; the match to TRBD2 covers 10 bases. V lost 7 bases and J lost 2; bases outside the gene matches: 3. This CDR3 region has 14 residues. From germline, CDR1 is MDHEN and CDR2 SYDVKM. The CDR3 DNA reads TGTGCCAGCACTAGCGGGAGCCTCACAGATACGCAGTATTTT. Its translation is CASTSGSLTDTQYF.

With regard to this clonotype: At one end the junction does not follow the germline gene, possibly because of a read error. The chain uses TRBV5-6 and TRBJ2-5; 9 bases agree with TRBD1. Germline values: CDR1 SGHDT, CDR2 YYEEEE. The CDR3 contains 17 residues. The CDR3 is CASSLLQGATLGDTQHF. In DNA, the CDR3 is TGTGCCAGCAGCTTGTTACAGGGGGCTACCCTCGGGGATACCCAGCACTTC.